Detailed here is one TCR beta chain. What antigen it recognizes has not been identified. No much larger clone exists at a distance of one base, and base qualities are not known. These data belong to a study of OX40 agonist ivuxolimab in advanced cancers. With regard to the full study: Ivuxolimab, which targeted the costimulatory receptor OX40 (CD134), was an agonistic, fully human IgG2 monoclonal antibody. Of the roughly 52 dose-escalation patients, hepatocellular carcinoma was present in roughly 19, melanoma in around 15, renal cell carcinoma in 9 and head and neck cancer in 9. The point of sequencing TCRbeta in the periphery was to test whether ivuxolimab changed TCR sequence diversity and drove clonal T-cell expansion. The dose-escalation cohort was about 83% male with a mean age of 60 years, ranging from about 20 to 80. Intravenous ivuxolimab was administered to patients every 2 weeks at six dose levels: 0.01, 0.1, 0.3, 1.5, 3 and 10 mg/kg. Patients were allowed to have had prior anti-PD-1, anti-PD-L1 or anti-CTLA-4 therapy, and around 40% of the dose-escalation patients had previously received checkpoint inhibitors. The paper reports the monotherapy dose-escalation portion (N of about 51 patients) of the phase I ivuxolimab trial. Partial responses occurred in three dose-escalation patients, of whom one had hepatocellular carcinoma and two had cutaneous melanoma. Findings and caveats that apply to the study as a whole: Antigen specificity was not determined for the clonally expanded peripheral T cells. After ivuxolimab, CD8+ T cells had more expanded clones than CD4+ T cells on average. In the 0.1-3.0 mg/kg groups, partial responders had among the lowest normalized peripheral clonal expansion, particularly in CD8+ T cells. Low levels of normalized T-cell clonal expansion were also shown by some nonresponding patients. At doses of 0.1 to 3.0 mg/kg, clonal expansion of both CD4+ and CD8+ T cells in blood was seen between baseline and week 6.

Taken from the germline V gene, the CDR1 and CDR2 loops are SGHVS and FQNEAQ. Here V drops 5 bases and J drops 0 bases, and the junction holds 5 bases not matched to any gene. Including cysteine and phenylalanine, the CDR3 has 15 amino acids. Only the CDR3 region is kept as DNA, spanning 45 bases read in frame from base 1. Genomic DNA was isolated from the sorted cells so that the TCRbeta CDR3 region could be sequenced. The immunoSEQ Assay was used for sequencing of TCRbeta CDR3 regions. In its TCRdb copy, this immuneACCESS table keeps in-frame sequences only and misses some clones. Where compared with another copy, unresolved V genes explain less than half of these, and the others have no known cause. The sample includes more than 12,000 clones, with about 90% observed a single time. The ten most abundant clones make up around a quarter of the sample. Patients with autoimmune disease history or receiving systemic immunosuppression were excluded from the trial. Peripheral blood for TCR sequencing was drawn from every dose cohort at baseline, at cycle 4 day 1 and at cycle 7 day 1. The samples were taken from a phase I, first-in-human, multicenter, open-label dose-escalation trial of ivuxolimab. Adults with locally advanced or metastatic melanoma, renal cell carcinoma, hepatocellular carcinoma or head and neck squamous cell carcinoma were enrolled in the trial. CD4+ and CD8+ T cells were sorted separately from peripheral blood before TCR sequencing.

This TCR was sampled from an adult with an advanced solid tumor such as melanoma, head and neck, liver or kidney cancer. Sample: CD4+ or CD8+ T cells sorted from blood, taken in a trial of the OX40 agonist ivuxolimab. This receptor chain uses TRBV7-8 and TRBJ1-1; 8 bases in between match TRBD1. The DNA reads as follows: TGTGCCAGCAGCATCGACAGGGGCTTGAACACTGAAGCTTTCTTT. This encodes CASSIDRGLNTEAFF. When the CDR3 is completed using the reference TRBV7-8 and TRBJ1-1 genes on either side, the full variable domain is GAGVSQSPRYKVAKRGQDVALRCDPISGHVSLFWYQQALGQGPEFLTYFQNEAQLDKSGLPSDRFFAERPEGSVSTLKIQRTQQEDSAVYLCASSIDRGLNTEAFFGQGTRLTVV.